The clone carrying this T cell receptor (beta chain) has ten or more counts. This specimen belongs to a study of neurological immune-mediated disorders. Over 180 million TCR-beta sequences from 15-18 subjects were obtained in each sequencing run. TCRdb re-called the 5' RACE reads through MiXCR, storing one row per CDR3 protein. Here the sample spans fewer than 85,000 distinct CDR3 sequences, about 5% being singletons. V was pared by 6 bases and J by 4 bases, with 13 bases between. Per the germline V gene, CDR1 is SGHVS and CDR2 is FNYEAQ. This CDR3 is 13 amino acids long. Sequenced: PBMCs. This receptor was taken from an older woman with multiple sclerosis. The chain uses TRBV7-6 and TRBJ2-7; perhaps TRBD1 as D (7 bases). The CDR3 sequence: CASRRGDRYEQYF. Written as DNA, the CDR3 is TGTGCCAGCAGAAGGGGGGACAGATACGAGCAGTACTTC.